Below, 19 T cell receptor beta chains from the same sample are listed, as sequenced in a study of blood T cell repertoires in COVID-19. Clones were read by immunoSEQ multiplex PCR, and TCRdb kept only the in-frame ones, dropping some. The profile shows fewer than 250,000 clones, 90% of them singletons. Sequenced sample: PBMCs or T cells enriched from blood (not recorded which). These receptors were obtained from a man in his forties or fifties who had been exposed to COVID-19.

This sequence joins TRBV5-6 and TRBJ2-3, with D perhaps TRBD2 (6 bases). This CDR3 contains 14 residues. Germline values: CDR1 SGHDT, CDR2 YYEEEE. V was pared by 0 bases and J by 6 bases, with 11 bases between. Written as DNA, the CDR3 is TGTGCCAGCAGCTTGGGGTGGAGGGCGGATACGCAGTATTTT. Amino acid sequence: CASSLGWRADTQYF.

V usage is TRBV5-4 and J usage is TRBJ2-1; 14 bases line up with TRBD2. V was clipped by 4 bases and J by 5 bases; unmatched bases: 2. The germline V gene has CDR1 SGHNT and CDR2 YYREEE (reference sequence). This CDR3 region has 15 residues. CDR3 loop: CASSPTSGGDNEQFF. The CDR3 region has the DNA TGTGCCAGCAGCCCGACTAGCGGGGGGGACAATGAGCAGTTCTTC.

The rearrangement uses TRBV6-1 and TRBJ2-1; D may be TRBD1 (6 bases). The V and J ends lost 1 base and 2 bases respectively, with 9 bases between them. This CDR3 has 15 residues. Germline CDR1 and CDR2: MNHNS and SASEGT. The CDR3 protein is CASSEGWGPYNEQFF. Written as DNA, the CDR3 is TGTGCCAGCAGTGAAGGGTGGGGGCCCTACAATGAGCAGTTCTTC.

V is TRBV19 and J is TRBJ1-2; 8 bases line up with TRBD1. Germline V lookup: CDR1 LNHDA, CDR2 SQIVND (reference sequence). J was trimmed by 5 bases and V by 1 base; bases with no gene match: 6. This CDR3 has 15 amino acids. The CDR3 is CASSIAQGARYGYTF. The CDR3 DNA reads TGTGCCAGTAGTATAGCGCAGGGGGCGAGGTATGGCTACACCTTC.

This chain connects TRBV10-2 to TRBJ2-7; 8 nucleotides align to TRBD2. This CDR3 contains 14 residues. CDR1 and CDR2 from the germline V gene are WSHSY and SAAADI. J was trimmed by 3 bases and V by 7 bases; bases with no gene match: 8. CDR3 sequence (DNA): TGCGCCAGCACCAGTAGCGGGGCTATCTACGAGCAGTACTTC. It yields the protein CASTSSGAIYEQYF.

CDR3 sequence (DNA): TGTGCCAGCTCCCCCGCCGGGACTACCCAAGAGACCCAGTACTTC. Encoded protein: CASSPAGTTQETQYF. The rearrangement links TRBV5-4 to TRBJ2-5; TRBD2 matches 7 bases. The CDR3 spans 15 residues. V was clipped by 7 bases and J by 1 base; unmatched bases: 10. Germline CDR1 SGHNT, CDR2 YYREEE (reference sequence).

The CDR3 here is CASSPRQGGENTEAFF. The CDR3 DNA sequence: TGTGCCAGCTCACCACGGCAGGGAGGGGAGAACACTGAAGCTTTCTTT. This rearrangement joins TRBV18 to TRBJ1-1; D might be TRBD1 (5 bases). With 1 base removed from V and 1 base from J, the gap between germline ends came to 13 bases. The CDR3 length is 16 residues. The germline CDR1 and CDR2 sequences are KGHSH and LQKENI.

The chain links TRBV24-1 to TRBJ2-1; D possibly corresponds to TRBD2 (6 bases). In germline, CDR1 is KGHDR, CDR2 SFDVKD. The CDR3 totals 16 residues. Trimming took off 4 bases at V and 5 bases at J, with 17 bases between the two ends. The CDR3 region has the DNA TGTGCCACCAGTGACCCTAAAGGAGGGGTCCACAATGAGCAGTTCTTC. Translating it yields CATSDPKGGVHNEQFF.

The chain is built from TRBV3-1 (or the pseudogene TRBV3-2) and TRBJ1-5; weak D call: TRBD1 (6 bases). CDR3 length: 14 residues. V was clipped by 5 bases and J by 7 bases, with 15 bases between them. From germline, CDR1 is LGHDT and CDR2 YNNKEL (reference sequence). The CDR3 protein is CASSLQGSGQPQHF. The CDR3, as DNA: TGTGCCAGCAGCTTACAGGGTTCGGGGCAGCCCCAGCATTTT.

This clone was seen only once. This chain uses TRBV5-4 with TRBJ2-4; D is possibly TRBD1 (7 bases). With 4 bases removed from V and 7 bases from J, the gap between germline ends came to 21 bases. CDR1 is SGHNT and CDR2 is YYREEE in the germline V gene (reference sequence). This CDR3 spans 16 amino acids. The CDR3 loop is CASSHNTGARGNIQYF. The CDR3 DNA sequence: TGTGCCAGCAGCCACAATACAGGGGCCCGGGGGAACATTCAGTACTTC. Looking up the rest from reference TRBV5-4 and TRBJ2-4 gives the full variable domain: ETGVTQSPTHLIKTRGQQVTLRCSSQSGHNTVSWYQQALGQGPQFIFQYYREEENGRGNFPPRFSGLQFPNYSSELNVNALELDDSALYLCASSHNTGARGNIQYFGAGTRLSVL.

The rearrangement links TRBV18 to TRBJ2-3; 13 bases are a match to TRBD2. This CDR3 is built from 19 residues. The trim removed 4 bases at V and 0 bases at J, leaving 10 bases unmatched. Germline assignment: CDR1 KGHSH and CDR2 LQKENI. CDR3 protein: CASSRWPTSGRQSTDTQYF. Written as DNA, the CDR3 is TGTGCCAGCTCACGGTGGCCGACTAGCGGGAGGCAGAGCACAGATACGCAGTATTTT. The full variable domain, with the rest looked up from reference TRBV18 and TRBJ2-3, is NAGVMQNPRHLVRRRGQEARLRCSPMKGHSHVYWYRQLPEEGLKFMVYLQKENIIDESGMPKERFSAEFPKEGPSILRIQQVVRGDSAAYFCASSRWPTSGRQSTDTQYFGPGTRLTVL.

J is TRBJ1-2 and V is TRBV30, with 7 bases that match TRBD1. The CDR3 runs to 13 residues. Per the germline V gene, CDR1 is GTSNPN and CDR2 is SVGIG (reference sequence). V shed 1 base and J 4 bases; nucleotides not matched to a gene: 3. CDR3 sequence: CAWSEGGGYGYTF. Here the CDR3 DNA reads TGTGCCTGGAGTGAAGGGGGCGGCTATGGCTACACCTTC.

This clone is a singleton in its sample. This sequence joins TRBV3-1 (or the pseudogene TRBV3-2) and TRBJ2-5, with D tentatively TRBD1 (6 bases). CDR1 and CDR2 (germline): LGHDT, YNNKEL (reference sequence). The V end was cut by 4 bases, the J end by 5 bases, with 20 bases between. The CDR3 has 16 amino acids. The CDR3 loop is CASSRGPPIAWETQYF. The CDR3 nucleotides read TGTGCCAGCAGCCGGGGGCCCCCCATCGCTTGGGAGACCCAGTACTTC.

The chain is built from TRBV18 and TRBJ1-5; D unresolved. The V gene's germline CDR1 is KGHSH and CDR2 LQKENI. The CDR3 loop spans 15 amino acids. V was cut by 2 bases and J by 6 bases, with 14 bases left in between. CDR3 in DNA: TGTGCCAGCTCACCAAATGGGGTTGGAGGTCAGCCCCAGCATTTT. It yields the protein CASSPNGVGGQPQHF.

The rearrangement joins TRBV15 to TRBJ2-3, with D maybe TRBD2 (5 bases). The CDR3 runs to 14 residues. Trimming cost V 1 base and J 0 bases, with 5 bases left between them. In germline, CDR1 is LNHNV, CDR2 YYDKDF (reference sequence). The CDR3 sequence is CATSRAGSTDTQYF. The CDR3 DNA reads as TGTGCCACCAGCAGAGCGGGAAGCACAGATACGCAGTATTTT.

In DNA form, the CDR3 reads TGTGCCAGCAGTGAATCCAGGGGTCAGACCGGGGAGCTGTTTTTT. Translating gives CASSESRGQTGELFF. This chain links TRBV6-1 with TRBJ2-2, with D maybe TRBD1 (6 bases). From germline, CDR1 is MNHNS and CDR2 SASEGT. The V gene lost 2 bases and the J gene lost 5 bases, with 12 bases spanning the gap. This CDR3 is 15 amino acids long.

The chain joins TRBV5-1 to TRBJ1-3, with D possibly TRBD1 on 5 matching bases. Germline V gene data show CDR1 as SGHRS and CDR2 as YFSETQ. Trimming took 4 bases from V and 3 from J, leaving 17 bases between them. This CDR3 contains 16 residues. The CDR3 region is CASSPETVFFGNTIYF. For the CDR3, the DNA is TGCGCCAGCAGCCCCGAGACAGTATTCTTTGGAAACACCATATATTTT.

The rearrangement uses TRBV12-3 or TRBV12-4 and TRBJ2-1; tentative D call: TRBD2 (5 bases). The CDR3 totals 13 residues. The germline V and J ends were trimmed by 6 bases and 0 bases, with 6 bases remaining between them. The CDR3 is CASSEGSYNEQFF. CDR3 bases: TGTGCCAGCAGCGAGGGCTCCTACAATGAGCAGTTCTTC.

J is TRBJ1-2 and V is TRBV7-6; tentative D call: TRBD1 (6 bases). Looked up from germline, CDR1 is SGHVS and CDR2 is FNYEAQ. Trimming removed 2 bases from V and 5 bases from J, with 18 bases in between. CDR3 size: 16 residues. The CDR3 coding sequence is TGTGCCAGCAGCTTATTGGAGTCAGGGACATCTTATGGCTACACCTTC. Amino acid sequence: CASSLLESGTSYGYTF.